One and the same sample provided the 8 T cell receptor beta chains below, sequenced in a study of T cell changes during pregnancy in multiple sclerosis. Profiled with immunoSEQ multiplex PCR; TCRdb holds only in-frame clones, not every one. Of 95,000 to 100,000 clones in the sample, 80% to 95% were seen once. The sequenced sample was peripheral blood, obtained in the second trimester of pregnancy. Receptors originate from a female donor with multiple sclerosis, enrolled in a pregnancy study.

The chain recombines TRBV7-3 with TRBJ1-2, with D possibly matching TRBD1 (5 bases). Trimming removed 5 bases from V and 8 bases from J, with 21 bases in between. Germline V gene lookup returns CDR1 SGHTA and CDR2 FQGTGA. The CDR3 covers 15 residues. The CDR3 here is CASSPTGTGGQGYTF. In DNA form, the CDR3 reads TGTGCCAGCAGCCCGACTGGGACGGGAGGACAAGGCTACACCTTC.

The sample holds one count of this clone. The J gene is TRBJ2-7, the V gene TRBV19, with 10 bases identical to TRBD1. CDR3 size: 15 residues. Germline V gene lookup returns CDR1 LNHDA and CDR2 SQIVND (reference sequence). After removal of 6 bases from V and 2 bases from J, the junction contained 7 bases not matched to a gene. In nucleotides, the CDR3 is TGTGCCAGTAGCCTCGGGGGGACAGGGGCCTACGAGCAGTACTTC. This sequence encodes CASSLGGTGAYEQYF.

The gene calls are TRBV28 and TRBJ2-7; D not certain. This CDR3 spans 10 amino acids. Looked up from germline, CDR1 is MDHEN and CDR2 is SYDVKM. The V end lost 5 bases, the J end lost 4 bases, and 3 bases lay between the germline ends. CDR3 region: CASSEYEQYF. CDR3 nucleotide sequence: TGTGCCAGCAGTGAGTACGAGCAGTACTTC.

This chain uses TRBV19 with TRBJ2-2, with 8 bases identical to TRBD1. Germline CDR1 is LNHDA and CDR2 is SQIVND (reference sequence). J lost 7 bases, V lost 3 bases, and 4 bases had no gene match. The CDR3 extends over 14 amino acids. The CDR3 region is CASSIQGAIGELFF. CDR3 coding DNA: TGTGCCAGTAGTATCCAGGGGGCTATCGGGGAGCTGTTTTTT. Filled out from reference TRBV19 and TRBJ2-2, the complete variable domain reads DGGITQSPKYLFRKEGQNVTLSCEQNLNHDAMYWYRQDPGQGLRLIYYSQIVNDFQKGDIAEGYSVSREKKESFPLTVTSAQKNPTAFYLCASSIQGAIGELFFGEGSRLTVL.

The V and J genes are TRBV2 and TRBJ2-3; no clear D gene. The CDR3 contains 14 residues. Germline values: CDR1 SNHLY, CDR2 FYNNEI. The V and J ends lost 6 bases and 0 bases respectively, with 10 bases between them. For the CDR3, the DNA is TGTGCCAGCAGGACACCCATGAGCACAGATACGCAGTATTTT. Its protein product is CASRTPMSTDTQYF.

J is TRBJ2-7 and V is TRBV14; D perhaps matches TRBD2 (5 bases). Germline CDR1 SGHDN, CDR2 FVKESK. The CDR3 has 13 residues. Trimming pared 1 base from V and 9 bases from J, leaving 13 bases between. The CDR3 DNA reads TGTGCCAGCAGCCAAGCTCTTGGCGGAGGGCAGTACTTC. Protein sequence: CASSQALGGGQYF.

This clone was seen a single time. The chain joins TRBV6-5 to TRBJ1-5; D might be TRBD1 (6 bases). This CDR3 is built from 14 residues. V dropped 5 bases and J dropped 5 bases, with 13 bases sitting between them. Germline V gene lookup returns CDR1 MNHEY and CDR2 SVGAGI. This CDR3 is CASSPRGEYQPQHF. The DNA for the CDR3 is TGTGCCAGCAGTCCCAGGGGAGAGTATCAGCCCCAGCATTTT.

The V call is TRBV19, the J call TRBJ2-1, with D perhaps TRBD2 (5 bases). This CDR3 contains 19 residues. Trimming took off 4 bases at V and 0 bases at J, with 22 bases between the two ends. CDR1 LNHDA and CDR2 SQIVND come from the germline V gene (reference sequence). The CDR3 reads CASSKRRGLYPSSYNEQFF. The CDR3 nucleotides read TGTGCCAGTAGTAAACGTAGAGGGTTGTACCCGAGCTCCTACAATGAGCAGTTCTTC.